This T cell receptor (beta chain) was recorded in a study of regulatory T cells in long-lasting Graves disease. This CDR3 region has 15 residues. The germline gives CDR1 SGHRS, CDR2 YFSETQ. The ends lost 3 bases at V and 0 bases at J; junction bases unmatched: 6. A few counts support this clonotype. According to the study, TCR beta libraries were built with iRepertoire HTBI primers and CDR3-region Arm-PCR. TCRdb re-analysed the multiplex PCR reads in MiXCR, keeping a single row per CDR3 protein. The sample has roughly 610,000 distinct CDR3 sequences; roughly 16% are singletons. Time point meaning: newly diagnosed GD, antithyroid drugs for less than 3 months. Making the TCR library involved RNA that had been extracted from PBMCs. Separately, the same data were catalogued under a study of T cells in Graves' hyperthyroidism and ophthalmopathy.

The chain recombines TRBV5-1 with TRBJ2-7, with TRBD2 matching 7 bases. The sequence derives from a woman aged 25-40 years with Graves disease. The specimen was peripheral blood mononuclear cells (PBMCs), collected at new diagnosis, from a patient treated with antithyroid drugs. The CDR3 loop is CASSSSGFRSYEQYF. The CDR3 DNA reads as TGCGCCAGCAGCTCTAGCGGTTTCCGCTCCTACGAGCAGTACTTC.